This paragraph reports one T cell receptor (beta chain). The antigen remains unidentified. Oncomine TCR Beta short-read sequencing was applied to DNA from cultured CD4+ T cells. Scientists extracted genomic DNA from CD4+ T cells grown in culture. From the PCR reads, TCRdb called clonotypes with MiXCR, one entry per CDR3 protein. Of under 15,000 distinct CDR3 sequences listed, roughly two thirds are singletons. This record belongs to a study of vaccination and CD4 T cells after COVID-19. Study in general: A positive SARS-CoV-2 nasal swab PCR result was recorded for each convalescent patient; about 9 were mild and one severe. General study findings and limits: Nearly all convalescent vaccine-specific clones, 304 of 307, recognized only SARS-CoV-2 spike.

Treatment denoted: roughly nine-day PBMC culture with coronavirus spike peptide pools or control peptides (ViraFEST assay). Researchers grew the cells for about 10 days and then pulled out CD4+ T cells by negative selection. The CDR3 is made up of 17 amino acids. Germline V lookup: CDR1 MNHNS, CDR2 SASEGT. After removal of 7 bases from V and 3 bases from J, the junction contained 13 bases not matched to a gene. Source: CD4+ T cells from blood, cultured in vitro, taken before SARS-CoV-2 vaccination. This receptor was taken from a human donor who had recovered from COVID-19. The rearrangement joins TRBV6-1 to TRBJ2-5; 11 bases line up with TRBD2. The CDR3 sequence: CASTSYPTSGSEETQYF. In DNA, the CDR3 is TGTGCCAGCACCTCATATCCAACTAGCGGGAGTGAAGAGACCCAGTACTTC.